The 5 T cell receptor beta chains below all came from one sample that was sequenced in a study of cytomegalovirus exposure and HLA in healthy donors (dated by TCRdb to 2016 to 2017). The method was the immunoSEQ multiplex PCR assay. For the multiplex PCR, a mixture combining 60 forward primers for TCR Vbeta segments and 13 reverse primers for TCR Jbeta segments was used. This immuneACCESS table, as held by TCRdb, lists in-frame sequences with V and J called but not all clones. Of the missing ones, under half trace to an unresolved V gene in checked studies; the others have no known cause. In all, the sample holds 110,000 to 150,000 clones, and roughly three quarters of those were seen once. 3.9% of the sample is in the top ten clones. Sequencing was performed on PBMCs. These receptors came from a man between 18 and 29 years old in good health and CMV-seronegative.

The CDR3 DNA follows: TGTGCCAGCAGCCTAAGCGGAAACTCCTACGAGCAGTACTTC. Protein sequence: CASSLSGNSYEQYF. The rearrangement links TRBV11-3 to TRBJ2-7; maybe TRBD2 (5 bases). This CDR3 is built from 14 residues. The V gene's germline CDR1 is SGHNT and CDR2 YENEEA. Trimming shortened V by 5 bases and J by 0 bases, and 11 bases separated the two germline ends. Together with reference TRBV11-3 and TRBJ2-7, the CDR3 gives the full variable domain: EAGVVQSPRYKIIEKKQPVAFWCNPISGHNTLYWYLQNLGQGPELLIRYENEEAVDDSQLPKDRFSAERLKGVDSTLKIQPAELGDSAVYLCASSLSGNSYEQYFGPGTRLTVT.

The chain joins TRBV28 to TRBJ2-1; tentatively, D is TRBD2 (6 bases). CDR1 and CDR2 from the germline V gene are MDHEN and SYDVKM. Trimming removed 1 base from V and 9 bases from J, with 16 bases in between. The CDR3 runs 15 residues. CDR3 region: CASSLYGSGVSEQFF. The CDR3 nucleotides are TGTGCCAGCAGTTTATACGGGTCGGGGGTAAGTGAGCAGTTCTTC.

V usage is TRBV7-9 and J usage is TRBJ2-2, with D possibly TRBD1 on 6 matching bases. Between the trimmed V and J ends, which lost 1 base and 4 bases, there was a span of 10 bases. Germline CDR1 is SEHNR and CDR2 is FQNEAQ (reference sequence). The CDR3 contains 15 residues. In DNA form, the CDR3 reads TGTGCCAGCAGCTTAGTACAGGGTGGCACCGGGGAGCTGTTTTTT. Its translation: CASSLVQGGTGELFF.

This chain links TRBV11-3 with TRBJ2-7; D is undetermined. The CDR3 covers 15 residues. Germline CDR1 and CDR2: SGHNT and YENEEA. V shed 2 bases and J shed 0 bases, with 11 bases lying between them. CDR3 sequence reads: CASSLFSGLSYEQYF. CDR3 coding DNA: TGTGCCAGCAGCTTATTCTCGGGTCTCTCCTACGAGCAGTACTTC. Together with reference TRBV11-3 and TRBJ2-7, the CDR3 gives the full variable domain: EAGVVQSPRYKIIEKKQPVAFWCNPISGHNTLYWYLQNLGQGPELLIRYENEEAVDDSQLPKDRFSAERLKGVDSTLKIQPAELGDSAVYLCASSLFSGLSYEQYFGPGTRLTVT.

The chain carries TRBV19 and TRBJ1-2; TRBD1 agrees at 8 bases. After removal of 5 bases from V and 4 bases from J, the junction contained 12 bases not matched to a gene. There are 16 residues in the CDR3. Germline loops: CDR1 LNHDA, CDR2 SQIVND (reference sequence). For the CDR3, the DNA is TGTGCCAGTAGTTGGGGGACAGGACATAATCTCTATGGCTACACCTTC. Protein product: CASSWGTGHNLYGYTF.